These 29 T cell receptor beta chains came from one sample sequenced in a study of T cell changes during pregnancy in multiple sclerosis. Clones were read by immunoSEQ multiplex PCR, and TCRdb kept only the in-frame ones, dropping some. The profile covers under 75,000 clones, with about 90% appearing a single time and over 0.25% taken by the ten largest. Here the sequenced sample was CD4+ T cells from peripheral blood mononuclear cells, taken after pregnancy. These receptors were taken from a female donor with multiple sclerosis, enrolled in a pregnancy study.

This clone was recorded only once. This chain links TRBV5-1 with TRBJ1-1; a possible D gene is TRBD1 (6 bases). V gave up 1 base and J gave up 4 bases, with 8 bases separating them. CDR3 length equals 13 residues. Per germline, CDR1 SGHRS and CDR2 YFSETQ. The CDR3 protein is CASSLTGTTEAFF. For the CDR3, the DNA is TGCGCCAGCAGCTTGACAGGGACCACTGAAGCTTTCTTT.

In its sample, this clone was seen a few times. J is TRBJ2-2 and V is TRBV25-1, with 9 bases aligning to TRBD1. Germline lookup yields CDR1 MGHDK and CDR2 SYGVNS. The CDR3 consists of 14 residues. The junction had 2 bases not matched to a gene; V was cut back by 6 bases and J by 3 bases. For the CDR3, the DNA is TGTGCCAGCAGCGGGACAGGGTACACCGGGGAGCTGTTTTTT. Translated, it gives CASSGTGYTGELFF.

The chain is built from TRBV5-1 and TRBJ2-2, with 12 bases lining up with TRBD1. The germline V gene has CDR1 SGHRS and CDR2 YFSETQ. Trimming removed 0 bases from V and 7 bases from J; junction bases left unmatched: 4. The CDR3 is 16 amino acids. DNA of the CDR3: TGCGCCAGCAGCTTGGGGGACAGGGGGCGAAACGGGGAGCTGTTTTTT. It yields the protein CASSLGDRGRNGELFF.

The V and J genes are TRBV7-8 and TRBJ2-2, with 7 bases that match TRBD1. Germline CDR1 and CDR2: SGHVS and FQNEAQ. J lost 4 bases, V lost 2 bases, and 4 bases had no gene match. The CDR3 consists of 15 residues. The CDR3 sequence is CASSLSGTVTGELFF. The CDR3 nucleotides are TGTGCCAGCAGCTTATCTGGGACAGTCACCGGGGAGCTGTTTTTT.

J is TRBJ1-3 and V is TRBV4-1; 10 bases map to TRBD1. The ends lost 2 bases at V and 3 bases at J; junction bases unmatched: 4. Germline V gives CDR1 MGHRA, CDR2 YSYEKL. The CDR3 extends over 16 amino acids. CDR3 loop: CASSQRQGANGNTIYF. The DNA of the CDR3 is TGCGCCAGCAGCCAAAGACAGGGGGCGAATGGAAACACCATATATTTT.

This sequence joins TRBV5-4 and TRBJ1-1; the D gene is possibly TRBD1 (5 bases). V lost 0 bases and J lost 8, with 8 bases in between. Germline CDR1 is SGHNT and CDR2 is YYREEE (reference sequence). The CDR3 runs to 12 residues. The CDR3 sequence is CASSLVDREAFF. The CDR3 nucleotides read TGTGCCAGCAGCTTGGTAGACAGAGAAGCTTTCTTT.

The chain uses TRBV4-1 and TRBJ2-1, with TRBD2 matching over 8 bases. The CDR3 runs to 16 residues. Germline assignment: CDR1 MGHRA and CDR2 YSYEKL. After removal of 4 bases from V and 6 bases from J, the junction contained 11 bases not matched to a gene. CDR3 loop: CASSLLRGLGFNEQFF. The CDR3 DNA reads as TGCGCCAGCAGCCTACTGAGGGGACTAGGGTTCAATGAGCAGTTCTTC.

This clone was seen more than once but under ten times. The chain carries TRBV5-4 and TRBJ2-7; 12 nucleotides match TRBD1. This CDR3 contains 15 residues. Germline V CDR1 and CDR2: SGHNT, YYREEE (reference sequence). J gave up 6 bases and V 4 bases, and 8 bases lay outside the gene matches. DNA of the CDR3: TGTGCCAGCAGCCGCGGGGGACAGGGGGCCGCCGAGCAGTACTTC. It yields the protein CASSRGGQGAAEQYF.

The V gene is TRBV5-4, the J gene TRBJ2-1, with D perhaps matching TRBD2 (5 bases). The germline gives CDR1 SGHNT, CDR2 YYREEE (reference sequence). Deletions cut 5 bases from V and 0 bases from J, with 18 bases between. The CDR3 spans 17 residues. The CDR3 here is CASSPRTPFSSYNEQFF. The CDR3 DNA reads as TGTGCCAGCAGTCCCCGGACTCCATTTAGCTCCTACAATGAGCAGTTCTTC.

V gene TRBV5-1 combines with J gene TRBJ1-4; D not resolved. Looked up from germline, CDR1 is SGHRS and CDR2 is YFSETQ. With 3 bases removed from V and 8 bases from J, the gap between germline ends came to 14 bases. The CDR3 runs 14 residues. CDR3 sequence: CASSWAGLGEKLFF. CDR3 DNA: TGCGCCAGCAGCTGGGCGGGGTTGGGGGAAAAACTGTTTTTT.

The chain employs TRBV5-4 and TRBJ2-3; 7 bases are a match to TRBD2. Trimming cost V 7 bases and J 4 bases; bases outside gene matches: 9. Germline CDR1 reads SGHNT; CDR2 reads YYREEE (reference sequence). CDR3 length: 14 amino acids. CDR3 amino acids: CASASGVVADTQYF. In DNA form, the CDR3 reads TGTGCCAGCGCAAGCGGGGTAGTGGCAGATACGCAGTATTTT.

J is TRBJ2-2 and V is TRBV5-5; no reliable D call. The CDR3 is 14 residues long. In germline, CDR1 is SGHKS, CDR2 YYEKEE (reference sequence). Trimming pared 0 bases from V and 2 bases from J, leaving 5 bases between. CDR3 nucleotides: TGTGCCAGCAGCTTGGGCGTCAACACCGGGGAGCTGTTTTTT. This codes for CASSLGVNTGELFF.

A single count supports this clone. V gene TRBV19 combines with J gene TRBJ2-5, with TRBD2 matching 14 bases. The trim removed 5 bases at V and 6 bases at J, leaving 5 bases unmatched. The CDR3 is 15 amino acids. From germline, CDR1 is LNHDA and CDR2 SQIVND (reference sequence). The DNA for the CDR3 is TGTGCCAGTAGTTGGGGGACTAGCGGGAGAAAGACCCAGTACTTC. This translates into CASSWGTSGRKTQYF. The full variable domain, completed using reference TRBV19 and TRBJ2-5, is DGGITQSPKYLFRKEGQNVTLSCEQNLNHDAMYWYRQDPGQGLRLIYYSQIVNDFQKGDIAEGYSVSREKKESFPLTVTSAQKNPTAFYLCASSWGTSGRKTQYFGPGTRLLVL.

The chain links TRBV7-8 to TRBJ2-7; TRBD2 matches 7 bases. CDR1 and CDR2 from the germline V gene are SGHVS and FQNEAQ. This CDR3 contains 14 residues. The ends lost 1 base at V and 2 bases at J; junction bases unmatched: 2. The CDR3 region has the DNA TGTGCCAGCAGCTTAGTTAGCGGGCCCTACGAGCAGTACTTC. It is translated as CASSLVSGPYEQYF.

This chain connects TRBV5-1 to TRBJ2-5, with 12 positions matching TRBD2. Trimming at V came to 0 bases and at J to 5 bases, leaving 11 bases not matched to a gene. CDR3 size: 18 residues. Germline V lookup: CDR1 SGHRS, CDR2 YFSETQ. The CDR3 here is CASSLELAGGPVEETQYF. The DNA of the CDR3 is TGCGCCAGCAGCTTGGAGCTAGCGGGGGGGCCAGTTGAGGAGACCCAGTACTTC.

The gene calls are TRBV2 and TRBJ2-7; 7 nucleotides match TRBD2. After removal of 5 bases from V and 7 bases from J, the junction contained 2 bases not matched to a gene. This CDR3 comprises 11 residues. CDR1 SNHLY and CDR2 FYNNEI come from the germline V gene. The CDR3 here is CASSYGREQYF. The DNA for the CDR3 is TGTGCCAGCAGTTACGGGAGGGAGCAGTACTTC.

The chain has TRBV7-3 and TRBJ2-2; D might be TRBD1 (6 bases). Between the trimmed V and J ends, which lost 3 bases and 7 bases, there was a span of 15 bases. This CDR3 has 15 residues. Germline V gives CDR1 SGHTA, CDR2 FQGTGA. The CDR3 loop reads CASSLHPEQGGELFF. For the CDR3, the DNA is TGTGCCAGCAGCTTGCACCCCGAACAGGGCGGGGAGCTGTTTTTT.

The chain carries TRBV5-1 and TRBJ1-1; 10 nucleotides line up with TRBD1. J gave up 6 bases and V 4 bases, and 3 bases lay outside the gene matches. Germline V CDR1 and CDR2: SGHRS, YFSETQ. The CDR3 has 13 residues. The CDR3 sequence is CASSQGTGAEAFF. The CDR3, as DNA: TGCGCCAGCAGCCAGGGGACAGGGGCTGAAGCTTTCTTT. The full variable domain, completed using reference TRBV5-1 and TRBJ1-1, is KAGVTQTPRYLIKTRGQQVTLSCSPISGHRSVSWYQQTPGQGLQFLFEYFSETQRNKGNFPGRFSGRQFSNSRSEMNVSTLELGDSALYLCASSQGTGAEAFFGQGTRLTVV.

This clone appeared a single time. CDR3 amino acids: CASSLGLAGDTQYF. CDR3 DNA: TGTGCCAGCAGCTTGGGACTAGCAGGAGATACGCAGTATTTT. The gene calls are TRBV5-4 and TRBJ2-3; the match to TRBD2 covers 7 bases. CDR3 length equals 14 residues. Germline V gene sequence: CDR1 SGHNT, CDR2 YYREEE (reference sequence). V was pared by 0 bases and J by 5 bases, with 3 bases of the junction left unmatched.

The chain carries TRBV5-5 and TRBJ1-2; D is uncertain. CDR1 is SGHKS, CDR2 YYEKEE, per germline (reference sequence). V was trimmed by 0 bases and J by 9 bases, leaving 12 bases between them. The CDR3 extends over 13 amino acids. The CDR3 reads CASSLGRVDSYTF. CDR3 nucleotides: TGTGCCAGCAGCTTGGGGCGGGTTGATAGCTACACCTTC.

The rearrangement links TRBV19 to TRBJ1-5; 10 bases fit TRBD1. CDR1 is LNHDA and CDR2 is SQIVND in the germline V gene (reference sequence). The V segment lost 10 bases and the J segment 10 bases; nucleotides outside the gene matches: 19. The CDR3 extends over 16 amino acids. In nucleotides, the CDR3 is TGTGCCACCCAACGCGGGAGTGGGACAGGGGAGTATCCCCAGCATTTT. This translates into CATQRGSGTGEYPQHF.

This clone was counted once. The genes are TRBV5-3 and TRBJ1-1; the D gene is possibly TRBD1 (6 bases). TRBV5-3 is labeled an ORF, and its function is uncertain. V was cut by 1 base and J by 3 bases, with 13 bases left in between. The CDR3 covers 15 residues. In DNA, the CDR3 is TGTGCCAGAAGCTTGACCCGGGACAACCACACTGAAGCTTTCTTT. It translates to CARSLTRDNHTEAFF.

The chain employs TRBV19 and TRBJ1-1, with 11 bases fitting TRBD1. Germline CDR1 is LNHDA and CDR2 is SQIVND (reference sequence). With 7 bases clipped from V and 0 bases from J, the junction kept 4 bases outside the gene matches. The CDR3 spans 15 residues. CDR3 region: CASIGTGGMNTEAFF. In DNA, the CDR3 is TGTGCCAGTATCGGGACAGGGGGGATGAACACTGAAGCTTTCTTT.

This chain joins TRBV9 and TRBJ2-5, with 9 bases matching TRBD2. Looked up from germline, CDR1 is SGDLS and CDR2 is YYNGEE. This CDR3 comprises 15 residues. V was pared by 0 bases and J by 4 bases, with 4 bases of the junction left unmatched. CDR3 bases: TGTGCCAGCAGCGTAGTCAGCGGGGGGAGAGAGACCCAGTACTTC. Encoded protein: CASSVVSGGRETQYF.

The V call is TRBV9, the J call TRBJ2-6; 9 bases line up with TRBD1. CDR3 length: 17 residues. Germline lookup yields CDR1 SGDLS and CDR2 YYNGEE. V shed 0 bases and J 2 bases; nucleotides not matched to a gene: 3. DNA of the CDR3: TGTGCCAGCAGCGTAGTCGGGACAGGGACTGGGGCCAACGTCCTGACTTTC. Protein: CASSVVGTGTGANVLTF.

This chain uses TRBV14 with TRBJ2-7, with a possible D match to TRBD1 (6 bases). Germline V CDR1 and CDR2: SGHDN, FVKESK. The CDR3 has 14 amino acids. The ends were cut back, 3 bases at V and 6 bases at J, with 15 bases in the middle. CDR3 nucleotide sequence: TGTGCCAGCAGCCATCAACCGGACAGTCGCGAGCAGTACTTC. It translates to CASSHQPDSREQYF.

This clone occurred a few times. The chain recombines TRBV29-1 with TRBJ1-1; D is perhaps TRBD1 (5 bases). Per germline, CDR1 SQVTM and CDR2 ANQGSEA. The V and J ends lost 6 bases and 3 bases respectively, with 14 bases between them. The CDR3 totals 13 residues. This CDR3 is CSVASWGDTEAFF. In DNA, the CDR3 is TGCAGCGTAGCTTCCTGGGGGGACACTGAAGCTTTCTTT.

The sample holds one count of this clone. The J gene is TRBJ2-5, the V gene TRBV19; D is unresolved. The DNA matches TRBJ2-7 better at its end, which makes the J call doubtful. The CDR3 is 12 amino acids. The germline V gene encodes CDR1 LNHDA and CDR2 SQIVND (reference sequence). The CDR3 spells CASTNPSYEQYF. The CDR3 DNA follows: TGTGCCAGCACGAATCCTTCCTACGAGCAGTACTTC.

The chain combines TRBV7-6 with TRBJ2-3; 8 nucleotides match TRBD2. This CDR3 spans 20 amino acids. V dropped 3 bases and J dropped 0; count of bases not matched to a gene: 17. Germline V lookup: CDR1 SGHVS, CDR2 FNYEAQ. The CDR3: CASSFDIMGPGLVSTDTQYF. The DNA for the CDR3 is TGTGCCAGCAGCTTTGATATCATGGGTCCGGGACTAGTAAGCACAGATACGCAGTATTTT.